This T cell receptor (beta chain) originates from a study of cytomegalovirus exposure and HLA in healthy donors. Across the whole study: Earlier, almost 120 million unique TCR beta sequences were recovered from 170 million or so T cells by an analysis.

Study-level points and caveats: Cytomegalovirus-associated status was assigned to 150 or so TCR beta chains. In a later analysis, TCR beta V- and J-gene trimming showed a link to a missense DCLRE1C variant. When presence/absence was analysed, sequencing depth was taken to be roughly uniform across donors.

The PCR used 60 Vbeta and 13 Jbeta primers. TCRdb's table, derived via immunoSEQ multiplex PCR, lists solely in-frame clones and lacks some. Among about 150,000 clones, 70% to 90% were seen once, and the ten largest hold approximately 2.5%. This clone was observed a handful of times. The antigen remains unidentified. With V trimmed by 2 bases and J by 6 bases, 3 bases remained unmatched. The CDR3 has 13 amino acids. In germline, CDR1 is SGHTA, CDR2 FQGTGA. Sequenced sample: PBMCs. V gene TRBV7-3 combines with J gene TRBJ1-1, with 7 bases that match TRBD1. The TCR originated in a young man in good health and CMV-seropositive. The CDR3 bases are TGTGCCAGCAGCTTATACAGGGGCGCTGAAGCTTTCTTT. Its translation: CASSLYRGAEAFF. Using reference TRBV7-3 and TRBJ1-1 for the parts outside the CDR3, the full variable domain is GAGVSQTPSNKVTEKGKYVELRCDPISGHTALYWYRQSLGQGPEFLIYFQGTGAADDSGLPNDRFFAVRPEGSVSTLKIQRTERGDSAVYLCASSLYRGAEAFFGQGTRLTVV.